The subject of this entry is one T cell receptor (beta chain). Its antigen remains unidentified. This CDR3 is built from 15 residues. Germline-derived CDR1 and CDR2 are LNHDA and SQIVND (reference sequence). Trimming cost V 0 bases and J 6 bases; bases outside gene matches: 5. The data derive from a study of cytomegalovirus exposure and HLA in healthy donors. Study overall: Caucasian-associated ancestry cluster membership applied to approximately 81% of 398 genotyped donors.

General study points: Being productive about 90% or about 30% of the time was typical of most TCR beta V segments in an earlier analysis. At a 0.05 false discovery rate, a later analysis found approximately 15,000 TCR beta sequences to be associated with HLA alleles.

Researchers ran the PCR with 60 Vbeta and 13 Jbeta primers. Libraries were prepared by immunoSEQ multiplex PCR; TCRdb keeps only in-frame clonotypes and omits some of them. The sample includes more than 110,000 clones, 80% to 85% of them seen just once. The sequence was obtained from a male donor in good health and CMV-seropositive. The genes are TRBV19 and TRBJ2-5; 9 nucleotides align to TRBD1. The source material was PBMCs. The DNA of the CDR3 is TGTGCCAGTAGTATAGATCTGGGACAGGGTAAGACCCAGTACTTC. It codes for CASSIDLGQGKTQYF.